This T cell receptor (beta chain) was sequenced for a study of shared clonotypes between healthy human individuals. It was CD45RO-negative cells, positively selected for CCR7, that made up naive CD8 cells, with terminally differentiated effector memory CD45RA+ cells excluded. Profiling relied on immunoSEQ multiplex PCR, and the TCRdb table lists in-frame clones only, not all of them. The table lists about 2,100,000 clones, 90% to 95% of them singletons. Deletions cut 6 bases from V and 3 bases from J, with 12 bases between. CDR3 size: 14 residues. Germline loops: CDR1 ENHRY, CDR2 SYGVKD. The chain employs TRBV10-3 and TRBJ1-3; TRBD1 might be the D (6 bases). Sequenced material: naive CD8+ T cells from PBMCs. The sequence was obtained from a man younger than 35 in good health. Some clones in this sample may be carry-over from other donors' samples. The DNA for the CDR3 is TGTGCCATCAGCACAGTAGGGGGTGGAAACACCATATATTTT. Protein product: CAISTVGGGNTIYF.